These 18 T cell receptor beta chains were sequenced from one sample in a study of regulatory T cells in long-lasting Graves disease (dated by TCRdb to the early 2020s). The receptor library was made with multiplex PCR. These reads were obtained on an Illumina HiSeq 4000. To build TCR beta libraries, CDR3 regions were amplified by Arm-PCR using iRepertoire HTBI primers. Starting from the raw public reads, TCRdb applied fastp trimming at Q25, assembled clones with MiXCR and retained in-frame beta chains. Rows with a matching CDR3 protein are joined into one entry that keeps the most common DNA and genes. In this sample the table shows about 440,000 distinct CDR3 sequences, roughly 17% of which occur a single time. The ten largest clones add up to 20% to 25% of the sample. The label giving this sample's time point can be read as: newly diagnosed GD, antithyroid drugs for less than 3 months. For both TCR sequencing and RNA sequencing, RNA was extracted from PBMCs using TRIzol.

The sample also formed part of further work on T cells in Graves' hyperthyroidism and ophthalmopathy.

The starting material was peripheral blood mononuclear cells (PBMCs), obtained at new diagnosis, from a patient treated with antithyroid drugs. These receptors were taken from a woman aged 18-30 years with Graves disease. Donor details come from another sample of the same person, matched by shared clones.

This clonotype came up many times. The rearrangement joins TRBV28 to TRBJ1-2; D is unresolved. The V end was cut by 5 bases, the J end by 8 bases, with 12 bases between. Germline V gene sequence: CDR1 MDHEN, CDR2 SYDVKM. The CDR3 is made up of 12 amino acids. The CDR3 reads CASSRGSGGYTF. Written as DNA, the CDR3 is TGTGCCAGCAGTCGTGGATCGGGGGGCTACACCTTC.

The chain couples TRBV20-1 to TRBJ2-7; 9 nucleotides match TRBD2. Germline CDR1 DFQATT, CDR2 SNEGSKA (reference sequence). Trimming removed 6 bases from V and 5 bases from J; junction bases left unmatched: 8. This CDR3 is 13 amino acids long. CDR3 loop: CSADPGLADEQYF. In nucleotides, the CDR3 is TGCAGTGCGGATCCGGGACTAGCCGACGAGCAGTACTTC.

This chain joins TRBV4-1 and TRBJ2-1, with TRBD1 matching 7 bases. Germline V gene sequence: CDR1 MGHRA, CDR2 YSYEKL. The trim removed 1 base at V and 4 bases at J, leaving 4 bases unmatched. CDR3 length equals 15 residues. The CDR3 here is CASSQGDREYNEQFF. Written as DNA, the CDR3 is TGCGCCAGCAGCCAAGGAGACAGGGAGTACAATGAGCAGTTCTTC.

This clonotype has ten or more counts. The rearrangement links TRBV27 to TRBJ2-7; 12 bases agree with TRBD2. Germline lookup yields CDR1 MNHEY and CDR2 SMNVEV (reference sequence). Trimming removed 6 bases from V and 6 bases from J; junction bases left unmatched: 12. There are 16 residues in the CDR3. The CDR3 coding sequence is TGTGCCAGCAGGCGCCCGACTAGCGGGAGATTGGGCGAGCAGTACTTC. Translated, it gives CASRRPTSGRLGEQYF.

There are many counts of this clonotype. The chain carries TRBV5-1 and TRBJ1-2; D not certain. Germline values: CDR1 SGHRS, CDR2 YFSETQ. The V end was cut by 4 bases, the J end by 2 bases, with 15 bases between. This CDR3 spans 15 amino acids. Here the CDR3 reads CASSPRAENNYGYTF. CDR3 bases: TGCGCCAGCAGCCCCCGGGCGGAGAACAACTATGGCTACACCTTC.

Only a few counts were recorded for this clonotype. This chain uses TRBV3-1 with TRBJ2-2, with TRBD2 identical over 10 bases. With 0 bases clipped from V and 6 bases from J, the junction kept 16 bases outside the gene matches. Germline V lookup: CDR1 LGHDT, CDR2 YNNKEL (reference sequence). This CDR3 has 20 residues. The chain's CDR3 is CASSQERGKASGRLAGELFF. DNA for the CDR3: TGTGCCAGCAGCCAAGAAAGGGGGAAGGCTAGCGGGAGACTCGCCGGGGAGCTGTTTTTT.

This clonotype was recorded at least ten times. The V call is TRBV12-3 or TRBV12-4, the J call TRBJ2-2, with 12 bases aligning to TRBD2. The CDR3 runs to 16 residues. Trimming removed 10 bases from V and 6 bases from J; junction bases left unmatched: 12. CDR3 in DNA: TGTGCCACGACTAGCGGGAGCATAATGGTGGCCGGGGAGCTGTTTTTT. It codes for CATTSGSIMVAGELFF.

V is TRBV28 and J is TRBJ2-1, with TRBD2 matching over 7 bases. Trimming removed 7 bases from V and 3 bases from J; junction bases left unmatched: 18. Germline V CDR1 and CDR2: MDHEN, SYDVKM. The CDR3 has 18 residues. This chain's CDR3 is CASNGDLSGPQDYNEQFF. CDR3 in DNA: TGTGCCAGCAACGGGGACCTTAGCGGGCCTCAAGACTACAATGAGCAGTTCTTC.

This clonotype was observed many times. This rearrangement joins TRBV7-3 to TRBJ2-1; 7 bases are a match to TRBD2. CDR3 length: 19 residues. The germline gives CDR1 SGHTA, CDR2 FQGTGA. V shed 0 bases, J shed 4 bases, and the junction held 15 bases outside the gene matches. The CDR3 bases are TGTGCCAGCAGCTTAACCCCGACGCTAGCGCGGGAGCGGTACAATGAGCAGTTCTTC. This codes for CASSLTPTLARERYNEQFF.

Regarding this clonotype: At one of its ends the junction is not consistent with the germline gene, which may arise from a read error. This chain uses TRBV6-1 with TRBJ2-1; 8 bases are a match to TRBD2. The CDR3 totals 14 residues. From germline, CDR1 is MNHNS and CDR2 SASEGT. CDR3 amino acids: CASSRLALRNEQFF. The CDR3 coding sequence is TGTGCCAGCAGTCGACTAGCGCTTCGCAATGAACAGTTCTTC.

Many counts were recorded for this clonotype. This rearrangement joins TRBV11-2 to TRBJ2-3; 7 bases match TRBD2. The CDR3 has 17 amino acids. V lost 4 bases, J lost 2 bases, and 12 bases stayed unmatched. Germline V gene lookup returns CDR1 SGHAT and CDR2 FQNNGV. CDR3 DNA: TGTGCCAGCAGCTCGGCAAAGCTAGCGGTGGACACAGATACGCAGTATTTT. Its translation: CASSSAKLAVDTDTQYF.

The rearrangement uses TRBV10-3 and TRBJ1-1; D not certain. This CDR3 is 15 amino acids long. Germline V gives CDR1 ENHRY, CDR2 SYGVKD. The V gene lost 3 bases and the J gene lost 5 bases, with 16 bases spanning the gap. CDR3 sequence reads: CAISDPGHGPTEAFF. CDR3 coding DNA: TGTGCCATCAGTGACCCCGGGCATGGTCCAACTGAAGCTTTCTTT.

This clonotype was detected many times. The gene calls are TRBV20-1 and TRBJ1-4; the D is unclear. Trimming left V 2 bases short and J 0 bases short, with 10 bases between. This CDR3 spans 15 amino acids. The germline CDR1 and CDR2 sequences are DFQATT and SNEGSKA (reference sequence). The CDR3 DNA reads as TGCAGTGCTAGAAATTGGATAGCAACTAATGAAAAACTGTTTTTT. Protein sequence: CSARNWIATNEKLFF.

This sequence joins TRBV30 and TRBJ1-1; D remains unclear. Trimming took 1 base from V and 0 from J, leaving 12 bases between them. CDR1 and CDR2 (germline): GTSNPN, SVGIG (reference sequence). The CDR3 contains 15 residues. The CDR3 DNA sequence: TGTGCCTGGAGTGGTAGGCGGCCAATGAACACTGAAGCTTTCTTT. It yields the protein CAWSGRRPMNTEAFF.

The rearrangement joins TRBV28 to TRBJ2-5; D is unresolved. Per germline, CDR1 MDHEN and CDR2 SYDVKM. This CDR3 spans 12 amino acids. V shed 5 bases and J shed 3 bases, with 7 bases lying between them. The CDR3 is CASSVLKETQYF. In DNA form, the CDR3 reads TGTGCCAGCAGTGTACTGAAAGAGACCCAGTACTTC.

The V and J genes are TRBV19 and TRBJ1-2; possibly TRBD1 for D (6 bases). This CDR3 spans 13 amino acids. V shed 9 bases and J shed 4 bases, with 15 bases lying between them. Germline CDR1 reads LNHDA; CDR2 reads SQIVND (reference sequence). CDR3: CASGRGGGYGYTF. Here the CDR3 DNA reads TGTGCCAGCGGGAGAGGGGGAGGCTATGGCTACACCTTC.

This chain joins TRBV18 and TRBJ2-1; perhaps TRBD2 as D (5 bases). Germline assignment: CDR1 KGHSH and CDR2 LQKENI. CDR3 size: 17 residues. Trimming left V 1 base short and J 5 bases short, with 18 bases between. The CDR3 region is CASSPQFALAQNNEQFF. The CDR3 bases are TGTGCCAGCTCACCACAGTTCGCTTTAGCGCAGAACAATGAGCAGTTCTTC.

This clonotype was recorded many times. The J gene is TRBJ2-3, the V gene TRBV6-1; TRBD1 agrees at 7 bases. Per germline, CDR1 MNHNS and CDR2 SASEGT. Unmatched junction bases numbered 6, after V lost 4 bases and J lost 5 bases. This CDR3 contains 14 residues. The CDR3 spells CASSADREIDTQYF. The CDR3 coding sequence is TGTGCCAGCAGTGCAGACAGGGAAATAGATACGCAGTATTTT.